What follows are 17 T cell receptor beta chains derived from one specimen sequenced in a study of blood T cells in healthy people across ages. The second PCR ran about 6 to 12 cycles with a sample-barcoded 5' primer and J-beta primers. TCRdb re-analysed the 5' RACE reads in MiXCR, keeping a single row per CDR3 protein. Among almost 1 million distinct CDR3 sequences listed, 45% to 60% were seen once. The sequencing input was blood. These receptors originate from a woman aged 60-70 years in good health.

Concerning this clonotype: Germline and junction disagree at one end, which may indicate a read error. The V and J genes are TRBV4-1 and TRBJ1-1; the D is unclear. The CDR3 loop spans 16 amino acids. Germline V gives CDR1 MGHRA, CDR2 YSYEKL. CDR3 sequence (DNA): TGCGCCGGCAGCCCCAAGATGTTCGGGGTGAACACTGAAGCTTTCTTT. Its protein is CAGSPKMFGVNTEAFF.

Remarks on this clonotype: Compared with germline, one end of the junction differs, possibly owing to a read error. In DNA form, the CDR3 reads TGTGCCAGCAGCCAGCAATACAGCGGGAATGTGCAGTTCTTC. This sequence encodes CASSQQYSGNVQFF. The V gene is TRBV4-2, the J gene TRBJ2-1, with 7 nucleotides matching TRBD2. CDR1 is LGHNA, CDR2 YNFKEQ, per germline. The CDR3 totals 14 residues.

This clonotype was seen more than once but under ten times. The V and J genes are TRBV29-1 and TRBJ1-5, with D perhaps matching TRBD1 (5 bases). Trimming shortened V by 6 bases and J by 2 bases, and 14 bases separated the two germline ends. There are 14 residues in the CDR3. Germline V gives CDR1 SQVTM, CDR2 ANQGSEA. CDR3 loop: CSVVTTVGNQPQHF. DNA of the CDR3: TGCAGCGTCGTAACGACAGTGGGCAATCAGCCCCAGCATTTT.

This chain uses TRBV7-2 with TRBJ1-2, with TRBD1 matching 10 bases. Germline V lookup: CDR1 SGHTA, CDR2 FQGNSA. With 5 bases clipped from V and 2 bases from J, the junction kept 14 bases outside the gene matches. The CDR3 sequence is 18 residues long. The CDR3 sequence: CASSPYMGRQGANYGYTF. The CDR3 region has the DNA TGTGCCAGCAGCCCCTATATGGGGAGACAGGGGGCAAACTATGGCTACACCTTC.

This chain uses TRBV21-1 with TRBJ1-2; the table assigns TRBD1, which was not confirmed against the DNA. TRBV21-1 is designated a pseudogene. The CDR3 is 16 amino acids. For the CDR3, the DNA is TGTGCCAGCAGCAAAGTCACAGGGCAGCGGAACTATGGCTACACCTTC. It encodes CASSKVTGQRNYGYTF.

The chain employs TRBV11-3 and TRBJ2-3; 7 bases map to TRBD2. Germline values: CDR1 SGHNT, CDR2 YENEEA. The CDR3 has 16 amino acids. After removal of 3 bases from V and 6 bases from J, the junction contained 12 bases not matched to a gene. Here the CDR3 reads CASSFSFGGGSDTQYF. As DNA, the CDR3 is TGTGCCAGCAGCTTCTCCTTCGGCGGGGGATCGGATACGCAGTATTTT.

This clonotype has only a few counts. V is TRBV29-1 and J is TRBJ2-7; D unclear. The germline V gene has CDR1 SQVTM and CDR2 ANQGSEA. CDR3 length equals 12 residues. Trimming took 4 bases from V and 7 from J, leaving 14 bases between them. The CDR3 bases are TGCAGCGTTGGGTATGGGGAACTTGAGCAGTACTTC. Residues: CSVGYGELEQYF.

The chain couples TRBV20-1 to TRBJ2-1, with 12 bases that match TRBD2. The germline V gene has CDR1 DFQATT and CDR2 SNEGSKA (reference sequence). The V segment lost 0 bases and the J segment 4 bases; nucleotides outside the gene matches: 10. This CDR3 has 18 amino acids. CDR3 residues: CSARDRLAGGPRYNEQFF. CDR3 bases: TGCAGTGCTAGAGATAGGCTAGCGGGAGGGCCGAGATACAATGAGCAGTTCTTC.

The chain links TRBV6-6 to TRBJ2-4; 7 positions agree with TRBD1. The last part of the DNA fits TRBJ2-5 better; the J call may be wrong. The CDR3 runs 15 residues. The V gene's germline CDR1 is MNHNY and CDR2 SVGAGI (reference sequence). CDR3 coding DNA: TGTGCCAGCAGCAAAACGAGGGGGCGCGGAGAGACCCAGTACTTC. Protein product: CASSKTRGRGETQYF.

The chain uses TRBV2 and TRBJ2-3; a weak D match, TRBD1 (6 bases). Germline-derived CDR1 and CDR2 are SNHLY and FYNNEI. This CDR3 has 17 residues. The V end was cut by 3 bases, the J end by 2 bases, with 18 bases between. CDR3 amino acids: CASSDPSRGSLTDTQYF. The CDR3 DNA is TGTGCCAGCAGTGACCCCTCCAGGGGATCCCTCACAGATACGCAGTATTTT.

This clonotype was recorded once. The V call is TRBV7-2, the J call TRBJ2-7; 11 bases line up with TRBD2. The better agreement between TRBJ2-5 and the DNA end casts doubt on the J call. Germline V gene sequence: CDR1 SGHTA, CDR2 FQGNSA. The CDR3 sequence is 15 residues long. In DNA form, the CDR3 reads TGTGCCAGCAGCTTAGTAACTAGCGGGGGTGAGACCCAGTACTTC. It translates to CASSLVTSGGETQYF.

This clonotype came up a few times. The chain carries TRBV6-1 and TRBJ2-6; D assignment may be TRBD1 or TRBD2 (5 bases each). The CDR3 runs 13 residues. The V end lost 9 bases, the J end lost 2 bases, and 8 bases lay between the germline ends. CDR1 is MNHNS and CDR2 is SASEGT in the germline V gene. CDR3 bases: TGTGCCAGTCAGGGAGCTGGGGCCAACGTCCTGACTTTC. Translating gives CASQGAGANVLTF.

The rearrangement links TRBV6-2 or TRBV6-3 to TRBJ1-2; TRBD1 agrees at 7 bases. This CDR3 has 14 amino acids. V gave up 8 bases and J gave up 5 bases; unmatched junction bases: 11. Germline-derived CDR1 and CDR2 are MNHEY and SVGEGT. The CDR3 sequence: CASGGRQGLYGYTF. In nucleotides, the CDR3 is TGTGCCAGCGGGGGACGACAGGGTTTGTATGGCTACACCTTC.

This clonotype came up many times. The chain couples TRBV12-3 or TRBV12-4 to TRBJ2-7, with 7 positions matching TRBD2. The J segment lost 5 bases and the V segment lost 6 bases, leaving 4 bases of the junction unmatched. The CDR3 consists of 12 residues. The CDR3 sequence: CASSLRGDEQYF. The CDR3 nucleotides are TGTGCCAGCAGCTTACGGGGGGACGAGCAGTACTTC.

A word on this clonotype: At one end the junction does not follow the germline gene, possibly because of a read error. This chain links TRBV7-3 with TRBJ2-4; D is uncertain. TRBJ2-5 matches the DNA end more closely, so the J call is doubtful. CDR3 length: 14 amino acids. Germline V gives CDR1 SGHTA, CDR2 FQGTGA. The CDR3 DNA follows: TGTGCCGGCAGCTTAAGTCCAAACAAAGAGACCCAGTACTTC. Translating gives CAGSLSPNKETQYF.

The chain uses TRBV28 and TRBJ2-1, with 9 nucleotides matching TRBD2. After removal of 6 bases from V and 9 bases from J, the junction contained 9 bases not matched to a gene. The length of the CDR3 is 14 residues. Germline V lookup: CDR1 MDHEN, CDR2 SYDVKM. CDR3 residues: CASRPGLAIGEQFF. The CDR3 DNA is TGTGCCAGCAGGCCGGGACTAGCAATCGGTGAGCAGTTCTTC.

This clonotype was seen only a few times. V usage is TRBV6-6 and J usage is TRBJ2-3; 12 positions agree with TRBD1. Germline CDR1 reads MNHNY; CDR2 reads SVGAGI (reference sequence). V lost 8 bases to trimming and J lost 5 bases; unmatched junction nucleotides: 5. The CDR3 length is 14 residues. The CDR3 loop reads CASSGTGGRDTQYF. CDR3 nucleotide sequence: TGTGCCAGCTCCGGGACAGGGGGCCGAGATACGCAGTATTTT.